The 27 T cell receptor beta chains reported below all come from one sample, sequenced in a study of regulatory T cells in long-lasting Graves disease. CDR3-region Arm-PCR and iRepertoire HTBI primers produced the TCR beta libraries. MiXCR, run by TCRdb on the multiplex PCR reads, gives a single entry per CDR3 protein. The data show 390,000 or so distinct CDR3 sequences, roughly 25% seen once. Time point: persistent/refractory GD, antithyroid drugs over 5 years with positive TRAb. PBMC-extracted RNA yielded the TCR library. Sample: peripheral blood mononuclear cells (PBMCs), taken when the disease was refractory, from a patient treated with antithyroid drugs. All receptors derive from a woman aged 40 to 49 with Graves disease.

This clonotype was found a few times. The chain employs TRBV3-1 and TRBJ1-5; D may be TRBD1 (5 bases). Trimming shortened V by 4 bases and J by 0 bases, and 7 bases separated the two germline ends. Looked up from germline, CDR1 is LGHDT and CDR2 is YNNKEL (reference sequence). The CDR3 is 14 amino acids. CDR3 sequence (DNA): TGTGCCAGCAGCCCGGACATTAGCAATCAGCCCCAGCATTTT. Encoded protein: CASSPDISNQPQHF. Looking up the rest from reference TRBV3-1 and TRBJ1-5 gives the full variable domain: DTAVSQTPKYLVTQMGNDKSIKCEQNLGHDTMYWYKQDSKKFLKIMFSYNNKELIINETVPNRFSPKSPDKAHLNLHINSLELGDSAVYFCASSPDISNQPQHFGDGTRLSIL.

This clonotype showed up just a few times. This chain links TRBV19 with TRBJ2-4; TRBD1 aligns across 7 bases. The V gene's germline CDR1 is LNHDA and CDR2 SQIVND (reference sequence). V was clipped by 5 bases and J by 4 bases; unmatched bases: 11. The CDR3 has 16 residues. The CDR3 bases are TGTGCCAGTAGTGCTCCATTCCGGGACAGAAAAAACATTCAGTACTTC. Amino acid sequence: CASSAPFRDRKNIQYF.

This clonotype was picked up a small number of times. J is TRBJ1-1 and V is TRBV5-1, with D possibly being TRBD1 (5 bases). In germline, CDR1 is SGHRS, CDR2 YFSETQ. Trimming shortened V by 5 bases and J by 5 bases, and 19 bases separated the two germline ends. This CDR3 is built from 15 residues. The CDR3 nucleotides read TGCGCCAGCAGGGACCGACAGAGGATAGGGACTGAAGCTTTCTTT. Protein sequence: CASRDRQRIGTEAFF.

This clonotype appeared many times. The chain links TRBV11-2 to TRBJ1-1; no definite D call. Germline CDR1 and CDR2: SGHAT and FQNNGV. Trimming cost V 4 bases and J 4 bases, with 16 bases left between them. This CDR3 spans 15 amino acids. CDR3 loop: CASSSPGRGRTEAFF. For the CDR3, the DNA is TGTGCCAGCAGCTCCCCCGGCCGAGGGCGCACTGAAGCTTTCTTT.

This clonotype was seen repeatedly, ten times or more. CDR3 sequence: CASSGPGFEKLFF. Written as DNA, the CDR3 is TGTGCCAGCAGCGGTCCGGGTTTCGAAAAACTGTTTTTT. The chain couples TRBV28 to TRBJ1-4; D unresolved. The CDR3 is 13 residues long. Trimming stripped 6 bases from V and 8 bases from J, with 13 bases between. CDR1 and CDR2 from the germline V gene are MDHEN and SYDVKM.

This clonotype appeared a few times. This may come from a read error, since a much larger clone is one base off. V gene TRBV6-2 or TRBV6-3 combines with J gene TRBJ1-4, with unresolved D. The CDR3 spans 13 residues. Germline values: CDR1 MNHEY, CDR2 SVGEGT. CDR3 sequence reads: CASGYSIGEKLFF. CDR3 nucleotides: TGTGCCAGCGGTTACTCGATTGGTGAAAAACTGTTTTTT.

In this sample, this clonotype turned up many times. The CDR3 region has the DNA TGTGCCAGCAGCTTGCGATTTCGTTGGGAGACCCAGTACTTC. Translating it yields CASSLRFRWETQYF. The chain couples TRBV11-2 to TRBJ2-5; D remains ambiguous. V was cut by 3 bases and J by 5 bases, with 13 bases left in between. Germline-derived CDR1 and CDR2 are SGHAT and FQNNGV. This CDR3 has 14 amino acids.

This clonotype was seen repeatedly, ten times or more. The chain combines TRBV6-5 with TRBJ1-1; weak D call: TRBD1 (6 bases). Trimming took off 4 bases at V and 10 bases at J, with 13 bases between the two ends. Germline assignment: CDR1 MNHEY and CDR2 SVGAGI. The CDR3 has 12 residues. The CDR3 nucleotides read TGTGCCAGCAGTTCCCGGACAGCCTCAGCTTTCTTT. The encoded protein is CASSSRTASAFF.

This clonotype was seen only a few times. The rearrangement joins TRBV7-3 to TRBJ2-2, with 7 nucleotides matching TRBD1. V was pared by 4 bases and J by 1 base, with 6 bases of the junction left unmatched. Germline CDR1 is SGHTA and CDR2 is FQGTGA. The CDR3 sequence is 16 residues long. The CDR3 is CASSSQGQMNTGELFF. As DNA, the CDR3 is TGTGCCAGCAGCTCGCAGGGACAGATGAACACCGGGGAGCTGTTTTTT.

At least ten counts were recorded for this clonotype. The genes are TRBV19 and TRBJ1-1; D perhaps matches TRBD1 (5 bases). This CDR3 contains 12 residues. Trimming pared 8 bases from V and 8 bases from J, leaving 15 bases between. Germline CDR1 reads LNHDA; CDR2 reads SQIVND (reference sequence). The CDR3 region is CASQAAGVEAFF. For the CDR3, the DNA is TGTGCCAGTCAAGCGGCGGGGGTAGAAGCTTTCTTT.

This clonotype was observed many times. The J gene is TRBJ1-2, the V gene TRBV6-1; a possible D gene is TRBD1 (6 bases). Germline values: CDR1 MNHNS, CDR2 SASEGT. The CDR3 is 15 amino acids. Trimming stripped 5 bases from V and 2 bases from J, with 15 bases between. DNA of the CDR3: TGTGCCAGCAGTATGACAGGCAACATGAACTATGGCTACACCTTC. Protein sequence: CASSMTGNMNYGYTF.

Concerning this clonotype itself: One base separates it from a far larger clone, so it is likely a read error. This chain's CDR3 is CASSLTMTGREQYF. The CDR3 DNA reads as TGTGCCAGCAGCCTGACCATGACAGGGAGGGAGCAGTACTTC. The chain is built from TRBV6-2 or TRBV6-3 and TRBJ2-7; perhaps TRBD1 as D (7 bases). CDR1 and CDR2 (germline): MNHEY, SVGEGT. There are 14 residues in the CDR3. V lost 6 bases and J lost 7, with 19 bases in between.

The chain carries TRBV20-1 and TRBJ1-5; TRBD1 is a possible D gene (6 bases). V lost 6 bases, J lost 3 bases, and 18 bases lay in between. The CDR3 is made up of 15 amino acids. CDR1 DFQATT and CDR2 SNEGSKA come from the germline V gene (reference sequence). The CDR3 nucleotides read TGCAGTGCCACTGGGGGGGGGCTCGTCAATCAGCCCCAGCATTTT. This encodes CSATGGGLVNQPQHF.

This clonotype was seen once. The chain recombines TRBV28 with TRBJ2-3; TRBD2 matches 8 bases. The CDR3 length is 15 residues. V shed 5 bases, J shed 0 bases, and the junction held 4 bases outside the gene matches. Germline V gene sequence: CDR1 MDHEN, CDR2 SYDVKM. The CDR3 region is CASSRSGTSTDTQYF. DNA of the CDR3: TGTGCCAGCAGTCGTAGCGGGACTAGCACAGATACGCAGTATTTT.

This clonotype has only a few counts. The CDR3 loop is CASSPNRGQWSLAKNIQYF. CDR3 bases: TGTGCCAGCAGCCCCAATCGAGGACAGTGGTCTCTAGCCAAAAACATTCAGTACTTC. The chain has TRBV6-1 and TRBJ2-4, with a tentative D call TRBD1 (6 bases). V was trimmed by 6 bases and J by 0 bases, leaving 24 bases between them. The CDR3 loop spans 19 amino acids. Germline V lookup: CDR1 MNHNS, CDR2 SASEGT.

This clonotype was picked up many times. This chain joins TRBV11-2 and TRBJ2-7, with D perhaps TRBD1 (6 bases). Trimming shortened V by 5 bases and J by 7 bases, and 24 bases separated the two germline ends. Germline CDR1 and CDR2: SGHAT and FQNNGV. The length of the CDR3 is 16 residues. In DNA form, the CDR3 reads TGTGCCAGCAGCCCAACGACAGGCCGGCACCGGGGAGAGCAGTACTTC. It is translated as CASSPTTGRHRGEQYF.

This clonotype was detected only a few times. The V call is TRBV29-1, the J call TRBJ1-1; the D is unclear. Germline V CDR1 and CDR2: SQVTM, ANQGSEA. Trimming stripped 0 bases from V and 4 bases from J, with 6 bases between. The CDR3 is 12 amino acids. The CDR3 loop reads CSVEEIGTEAFF. For the CDR3, the DNA is TGCAGCGTTGAAGAGATCGGCACTGAAGCTTTCTTT.

The gene calls are TRBV19 and TRBJ2-3; D not certain. Trimming cost V 5 bases and J 4 bases, with 7 bases left between them. The CDR3 runs 12 residues. The germline V gene encodes CDR1 LNHDA and CDR2 SQIVND (reference sequence). The CDR3 sequence is CASSGPADTQYF. The DNA for the CDR3 is TGTGCCAGTAGTGGTCCTGCAGATACGCAGTATTTT.

This clonotype has just a few counts. The chain employs TRBV10-3 and TRBJ2-2; 8 bases align to TRBD2. With 2 bases clipped from V and 5 bases from J, the junction kept 4 bases outside the gene matches. Germline assignment: CDR1 ENHRY and CDR2 SYGVKD. The CDR3 runs 15 residues. As DNA, the CDR3 is TGTGCCATCAGTGAGGGCGGGAGGAAAACCGGGGAGCTGTTTTTT. Translating it yields CAISEGGRKTGELFF.

At least ten counts were recorded for this clonotype. The DNA for the CDR3 is TGTGCCAGCAGCAGCATCCCGGGATTTTTGGAGACCCAGTACTTC. It translates to CASSSIPGFLETQYF. The rearrangement joins TRBV28 to TRBJ2-5, with D maybe TRBD2 (5 bases). The germline V gene has CDR1 MDHEN and CDR2 SYDVKM. The CDR3 has 15 residues. V was clipped by 6 bases and J by 5 bases, with 19 bases between them.

This clonotype has just a few counts. One base away lies a much larger clone, so this may be a sequencing read error. This rearrangement joins TRBV25-1 to TRBJ2-7; possibly TRBD2 for D (5 bases). CDR3 size: 13 residues. Germline V lookup: CDR1 MGHDK, CDR2 SYGVNS. V shed 7 bases and J shed 6 bases, with 16 bases lying between them. The CDR3, as DNA: TGTGCCAGCAAGATGAGCGGAGCCTCCGAGCAGTACTTC. Its translation: CASKMSGASEQYF.

The table lists this clonotype with a count of one. A clone one base away is much larger, so this may be a read error. The CDR3 DNA is TGTGCCAGCAGAAGGACTAGCGGGAGTTCCACCGGGGAGCTGTTTTTT. Protein: CASRRTSGSSTGELFF. V gene TRBV2 combines with J gene TRBJ2-2; 13 positions match TRBD2. The CDR3 loop spans 16 amino acids. J gave up 4 bases and V 6 bases, and 5 bases lay outside the gene matches. Germline V CDR1 and CDR2: SNHLY, FYNNEI.

This clonotype was detected only a few times. This chain uses TRBV6-2 or TRBV6-3 with TRBJ2-7; 7 bases align to TRBD1. Germline assignment: CDR1 MNHEY and CDR2 SVGEGT. The V and J ends lost 6 bases and 5 bases, in that order; junction bases with no gene match: 13. The CDR3 consists of 15 residues. In DNA, the CDR3 is TGTGCCAGCAGGACACGACAGGGACCTATGAACGAGCAGTACTTC. This translates into CASRTRQGPMNEQYF.

Ten or more counts support this clonotype. V usage is TRBV27 and J usage is TRBJ2-7; D gene uncertain. V was cut by 4 bases and J by 4 bases, with 17 bases left in between. This CDR3 region has 15 residues. Per the germline V gene, CDR1 is MNHEY and CDR2 is SMNVEV (reference sequence). CDR3 bases: TGTGCCAGCAGTTCCAGGTTCGGCGGAACTTACGAGCAGTACTTC. Its protein product is CASSSRFGGTYEQYF.

The V and J genes are TRBV5-1 and TRBJ1-1; unclear D gene. The ends were cut back, 2 bases at V and 4 bases at J, with 15 bases in the middle. CDR1 is SGHRS, CDR2 YFSETQ, per germline. The CDR3 contains 15 residues. CDR3 sequence (DNA): TGCGCCAGCAGCTTCGGGTACGGGGAGAGCACTGAAGCTTTCTTT. This encodes CASSFGYGESTEAFF.

The V and J genes are TRBV27 and TRBJ1-2, with TRBD1 as a possible D gene (6 bases). The V end was cut by 7 bases, the J end by 3 bases, with 21 bases between. This CDR3 has 16 amino acids. Germline V gene data show CDR1 as MNHEY and CDR2 as SMNVEV (reference sequence). The CDR3 region is CASKGRGTGRDYGYTF. The CDR3 nucleotides read TGTGCCAGCAAAGGAAGGGGAACAGGGCGCGACTATGGCTACACCTTC.

This clonotype has at least ten counts. This chain links TRBV27 with TRBJ2-7; no clear D. V was trimmed by 2 bases and J by 3 bases, leaving 17 bases between them. This CDR3 region has 16 residues. The germline CDR1 and CDR2 sequences are MNHEY and SMNVEV (reference sequence). Here the CDR3 reads CASSLVWVAEVYEQYF. CDR3 nucleotide sequence: TGTGCCAGCAGTTTAGTTTGGGTCGCAGAGGTCTACGAGCAGTACTTC.